This entry concerns a single T cell receptor (beta chain). What it binds is not known. Combining a sample-barcoded 5' primer with a J-beta primer mix, a second PCR ran for roughly 6 to 11 cycles. The authors tagged each cDNA molecule using a template-switch adaptor with 12 random nucleotides. Per sample, CDR3-containing paired-end reads numbered at least 2.5 million. TCRdb fed the 5' RACE reads into MiXCR, producing one record per CDR3 protein. Counted here are hundreds of thousands of distinct CDR3 sequences, just over 55% occurring once; the ten biggest clones make up 25% to 30%. The record originates from a study of blood T cells in healthy people across ages. Healthy Caucasian individuals from Russia aged 6 to 90 served as donors. Findings and caveats of the study: A strong correlation was found between TCR beta diversity and the percentage of naive T cells.

V was clipped by 0 bases and J by 4 bases, with 9 bases between them. The CDR3 extends over 14 amino acids. Germline CDR1 reads ENHRY; CDR2 reads SYGVKD. The genes are TRBV10-3 and TRBJ2-5, with D perhaps matching TRBD1 or TRBD2 (5 bases each). Sample: blood. The TCR sequence derives from a man aged 35 to 55 in good health. The CDR3 nucleotides are TGTGCCATCAGTGAGTCCAGGGACGGAGAGACCCAGTACTTC. Encoded protein: CAISESRDGETQYF.